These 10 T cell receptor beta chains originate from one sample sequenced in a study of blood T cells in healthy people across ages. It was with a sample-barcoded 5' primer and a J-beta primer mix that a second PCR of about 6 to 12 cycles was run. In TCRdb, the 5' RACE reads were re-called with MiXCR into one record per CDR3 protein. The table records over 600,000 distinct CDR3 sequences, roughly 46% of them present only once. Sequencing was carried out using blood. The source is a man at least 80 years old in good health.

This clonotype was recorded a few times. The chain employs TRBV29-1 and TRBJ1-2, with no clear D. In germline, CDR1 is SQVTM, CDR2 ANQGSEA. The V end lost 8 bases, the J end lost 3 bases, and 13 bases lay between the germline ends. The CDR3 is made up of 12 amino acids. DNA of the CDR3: TGCAGCATCTACCAAGGAGACTATGGCTACACCTTC. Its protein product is CSIYQGDYGYTF.

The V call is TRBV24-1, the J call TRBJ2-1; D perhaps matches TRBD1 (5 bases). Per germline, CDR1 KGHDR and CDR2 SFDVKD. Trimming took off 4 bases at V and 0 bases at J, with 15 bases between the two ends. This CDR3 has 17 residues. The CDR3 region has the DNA TGTGCCACCAGTGAATCCCCCGGACAAAACTCCTACAATGAGCAGTTCTTC. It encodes CATSESPGQNSYNEQFF.

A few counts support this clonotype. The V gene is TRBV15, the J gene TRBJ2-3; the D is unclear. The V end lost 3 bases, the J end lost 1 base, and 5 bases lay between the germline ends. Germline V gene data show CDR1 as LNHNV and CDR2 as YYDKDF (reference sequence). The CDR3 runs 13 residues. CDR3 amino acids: CATSREGTDTQYF. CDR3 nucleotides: TGTGCCACCAGCAGGGAAGGCACAGATACGCAGTATTTT.

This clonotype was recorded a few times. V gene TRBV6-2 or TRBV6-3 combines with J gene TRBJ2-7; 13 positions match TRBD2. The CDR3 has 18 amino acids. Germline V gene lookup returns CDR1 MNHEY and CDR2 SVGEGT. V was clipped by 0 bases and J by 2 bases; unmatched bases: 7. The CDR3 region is CASSYSTLLAGGTYEQYF. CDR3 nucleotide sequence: TGTGCCAGCAGTTACTCGACCCTACTAGCGGGAGGGACCTACGAGCAGTACTTC.

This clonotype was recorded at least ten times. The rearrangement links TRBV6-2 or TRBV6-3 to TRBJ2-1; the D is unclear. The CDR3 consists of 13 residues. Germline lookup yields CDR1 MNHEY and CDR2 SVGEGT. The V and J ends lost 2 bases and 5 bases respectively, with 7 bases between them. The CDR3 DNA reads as TGTGCCAGCAGTTACCAAACGGACAATGAGCAGTTCTTC. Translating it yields CASSYQTDNEQFF.

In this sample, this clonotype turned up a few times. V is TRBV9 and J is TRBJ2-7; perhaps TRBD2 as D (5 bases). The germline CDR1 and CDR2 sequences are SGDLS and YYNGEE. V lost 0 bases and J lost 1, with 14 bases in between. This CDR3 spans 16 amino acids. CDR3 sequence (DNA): TGTGCCAGCAGCGTAGGGGAGAAGGGAGAGTCCTACGAGCAGTACTTC. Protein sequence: CASSVGEKGESYEQYF.

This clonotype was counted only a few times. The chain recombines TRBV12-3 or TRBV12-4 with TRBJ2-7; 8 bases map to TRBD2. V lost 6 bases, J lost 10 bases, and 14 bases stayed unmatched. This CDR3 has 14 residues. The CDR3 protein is CASRKIAGTNDQYF. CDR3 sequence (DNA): TGTGCCAGCAGGAAGATAGCGGGGACTAATGACCAGTACTTC.

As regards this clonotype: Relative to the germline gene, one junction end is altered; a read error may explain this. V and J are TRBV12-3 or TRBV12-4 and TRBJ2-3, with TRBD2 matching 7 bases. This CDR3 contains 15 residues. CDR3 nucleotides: TGTGCCAGCAGTTTAGCGGGAGGGGTCACAGATGCGCAGTATTTT. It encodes CASSLAGGVTDAQYF.

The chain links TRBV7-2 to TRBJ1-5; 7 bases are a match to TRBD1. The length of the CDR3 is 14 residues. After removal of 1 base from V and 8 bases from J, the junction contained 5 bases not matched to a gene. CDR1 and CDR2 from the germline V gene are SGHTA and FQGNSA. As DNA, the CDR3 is TGTGCCAGCAGCTTAGGAGGGGGCGGGGAGCCCCAGCATTTT. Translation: CASSLGGGGEPQHF.

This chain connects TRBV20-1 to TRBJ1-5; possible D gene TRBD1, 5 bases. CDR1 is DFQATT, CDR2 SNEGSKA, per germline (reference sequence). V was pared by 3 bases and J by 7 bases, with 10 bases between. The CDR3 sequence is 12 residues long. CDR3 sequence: CSASQGGQPQHF. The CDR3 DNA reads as TGCAGTGCTAGCCAGGGTGGACAGCCCCAGCATTTT.